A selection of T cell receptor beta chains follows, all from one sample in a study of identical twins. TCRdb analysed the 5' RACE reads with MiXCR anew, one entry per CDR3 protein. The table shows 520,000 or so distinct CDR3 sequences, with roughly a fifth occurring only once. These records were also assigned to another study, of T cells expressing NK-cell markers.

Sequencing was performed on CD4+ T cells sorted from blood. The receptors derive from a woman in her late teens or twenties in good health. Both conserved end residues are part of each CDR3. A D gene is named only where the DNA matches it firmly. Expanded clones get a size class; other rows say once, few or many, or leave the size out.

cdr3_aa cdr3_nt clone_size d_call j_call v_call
CASSLGQGEKTQYF TGCGCCAGCAGCTTGGGTCAGGGGGAGAAGACCCAGTACTTC few TRBD1 TRBJ2-5 TRBV5-1
CASSLAQTKFRFF TGTGCCAGCAGCTTAGCGCAGACCAAGTTCAGGTTCTTC many NA TRBJ2-1 TRBV7-9
CASNQRDRGRYYEQFF TGTGCCAGCAACCAGAGGGACAGGGGAAGGTATTATGAGCAGTTCTTC many TRBD1 TRBJ2-1 TRBV2
CASSLDPLYNEQFF TGTGCCAGCAGCTTAGACCCACTATACAATGAGCAGTTCTTC few NA TRBJ2-1 TRBV7-6
CASSVQGAYEQYF TGCGCCAGCAGTGTACAGGGGGCCTACGAGCAGTACTTC few TRBD1 TRBJ2-7 TRBV10-1
CASSLHTTGELFF TGTGCCAGCAGCTTGCACACCACCGGGGAGCTGTTTTTT many NA TRBJ2-2 TRBV5-5
CSVDAGGRNIQYF TGCAGCGTTGATGCGGGGGGCAGAAACATTCAGTACTTC few TRBD2 TRBJ2-4 TRBV29-1
CASSGTSGRNEQFF TGTGCCAGCAGCGGGACTAGCGGGAGAAATGAGCAGTTCTTC NA TRBD2 TRBJ2-1 TRBV9
CSARSNWGTYEQYF TGCAGTGCTAGATCCAATTGGGGGACTTACGAGCAGTACTTC few NA TRBJ2-7 TRBV20-1
CASSWRTSGYSYNEQFF TGTGCCAGCAGCTGGAGGACTAGCGGGTACTCCTACAATGAGCAGTTCTTC few TRBD2 TRBJ2-1 TRBV5-5
CASSLVGLVQETQYF TGTGCCAGCAGCTTAGTGGGACTCGTGCAAGAGACCCAGTACTTC few NA TRBJ2-5 TRBV7-9
CASSDLGTYTIYF TGTGCCAGCAGTGATTTAGGGACCTACACCATATATTTT few NA TRBJ1-3 TRBV6-1
CASSDGTAISGNTIYF TGTGCCAGCAGTGATGGGACAGCTATCTCTGGAAACACCATATATTTT NA TRBD1 TRBJ1-3 TRBV6-1
CASSERTSGRNEQFF TGTGCCAGCAGTGAAAGGACTAGCGGGAGAAATGAGCAGTTCTTC few TRBD2 TRBJ2-1 TRBV12-3/TRBV12-4
CASSYGVTYQETQYF TGTGCCAGCAGTTACGGTGTGACGTACCAAGAGACCCAGTACTTC few NA TRBJ2-5 TRBV6-2/TRBV6-3
CASSATGGANTEAFF TGCGCCAGCAGCGCAACCGGGGGGGCGAACACTGAAGCTTTCTTT NA NA TRBJ1-1 TRBV5-1
CASSLDRTSYEQYF TGTGCCAGCAGTTTAGACAGAACCTCCTACGAGCAGTACTTC few NA TRBJ2-7 TRBV12-3/TRBV12-4
CASGTTGPSGNTIYF TGTGCCAGCGGGACGACAGGCCCATCTGGAAACACCATATATTTT few NA TRBJ1-3 TRBV7-2
CASSNGRTGELFF TGCGCCAGCAGTAATGGGCGCACCGGGGAGCTGTTTTTT NA NA TRBJ2-2 TRBV10-1
CASSRAENEKLFF TGTGCCAGCAGTCGAGCAGAGAATGAAAAACTGTTTTTT NA NA TRBJ1-4 TRBV6-2/TRBV6-3
CSARETDFGYTF TGCAGTGCTAGGGAGACTGACTTTGGCTACACCTTC NA NA TRBJ1-2 TRBV20-1
CASSVGSFYEQYF TGTGCCAGCAGCGTAGGCAGCTTCTACGAGCAGTACTTC NA NA TRBJ2-7 TRBV9
CASSFQGPGELFF TGTGCCAGCAGCTTTCAGGGACCCGGGGAGCTGTTTTTT NA NA TRBJ2-2 TRBV7-2
CASSSMGRSSYNEQFF TGCGCCAGCAGCTCCATGGGACGTTCCTCCTACAATGAGCAGTTCTTC many NA TRBJ2-1 TRBV5-1
CAISEPSKGKQETQYF TGTGCCATCAGTGAGCCGAGCAAGGGGAAACAAGAGACCCAGTACTTC once NA TRBJ2-5 TRBV10-3
CASSFLSSYNEQFF TGTGCCAGCAGCTTTTTGAGCTCCTACAATGAGCAGTTCTTC NA NA TRBJ2-1 TRBV7-8
CASKSGPKARTGELFF TGTGCCAGCAAAAGTGGTCCAAAAGCGAGGACCGGGGAGCTGTTTTTT NA NA TRBJ2-2 TRBV6-2/TRBV6-3
CASSTTGAVNTEAFF TGCGCCAGCAGCACGACAGGGGCCGTCAACACTGAAGCTTTCTTT NA TRBD1 TRBJ1-1 TRBV5-1
CASIRTVQNTEAFF TGTGCCAGCATCCGGACAGTCCAGAACACTGAAGCTTTCTTT few NA TRBJ1-1 TRBV6-1
CSARTAGDYNEQFF TGCAGTGCTAGAACGGCGGGAGACTACAATGAGCAGTTCTTC NA TRBD2 TRBJ2-1 TRBV20-1
CASSVYAGGPWNEQFF TGTGCCAGCAGTGTTTATGCGGGAGGGCCCTGGAATGAGCAGTTCTTC NA TRBD2 TRBJ2-1 TRBV6-4
CASSFWGTEAFF TGTGCCAGCAGTTTCTGGGGCACTGAAGCTTTCTTT many NA TRBJ1-1 TRBV12-3/TRBV12-4
CASAGRSNEQFF TGTGCCAGCGCGGGTCGATCCAATGAGCAGTTCTTC few NA TRBJ2-1 TRBV6-5
CSSSLGIGVSNEQYF TGTTCCAGCAGCTTAGGCATCGGGGTATCCAACGAGCAGTACTTC NA NA TRBJ2-7 TRBV7-9
CASRPRGTTYEQYF TGTGCCAGCAGACCCAGGGGGACTACCTACGAGCAGTACTTC few NA TRBJ2-7 TRBV6-2/TRBV6-3
CSAQISDSVNTIYF TGCAGTGCCCAGATATCCGACAGTGTTAACACCATATATTTT few NA TRBJ1-3 TRBV20-1
CASSLVPENTEAFF TGTGCCAGCAGCTTAGTTCCCGAGAACACTGAAGCTTTCTTT NA NA TRBJ1-1 TRBV7-9
CASRWSENTEAFF TGCGCCAGCAGGTGGTCGGAGAACACTGAAGCTTTCTTT NA NA TRBJ1-1 TRBV5-1
CASSPTGQSYGYTF TGTGCCAGCAGCCCAACGGGACAGTCCTATGGCTACACCTTC few TRBD1 TRBJ1-2 TRBV7-2
CASSISGTRTDTQYF TGCGCCAGCAGCATTAGCGGGACCCGCACAGATACGCAGTATTTT many TRBD2 TRBJ2-3 TRBV5-1
CASSGLGVGANVLTF TGTGCCAGCAGCGGGCTTGGGGTTGGGGCCAACGTCCTGACTTTC few NA TRBJ2-6 TRBV28
CSAADYPGGAETQYF TGCAGCGCAGCCGACTATCCAGGTGGTGCAGAGACCCAGTACTTC few NA TRBJ2-5 TRBV29-1
CASRGSGGDTEAFF TGCGCCAGCAGAGGGTCGGGGGGGGACACTGAAGCTTTCTTT NA NA TRBJ1-1 TRBV5-1
CASSARSNEQFF TGTGCCAGCAGTGCCCGCTCCAATGAGCAGTTCTTC NA NA TRBJ2-1 TRBV25-1
CASSYGRNYNEQFF TGTGCCAGCAGTTACGGGCGGAACTACAATGAGCAGTTCTTC NA NA TRBJ2-1 TRBV6-2/TRBV6-3
CASSLALAGGRGKNIQYF TGTGCCAGCAGTTTGGCATTAGCGGGAGGGAGGGGCAAAAACATTCAGTACTTC NA TRBD2 TRBJ2-4 TRBV12-3/TRBV12-4
CARVRETQYF TGTGCCAGGGTCAGAGAGACCCAGTACTTC NA NA TRBJ2-5 TRBV9
CSAPRTSNEQYF TGCAGTGCTCCAAGGACTAGCAACGAGCAGTACTTC NA TRBD2 TRBJ2-7 TRBV20-1
CASSTGTANSPLHF TGTGCCAGCAGTACTGGGACGGCTAATTCACCCCTCCACTTT NA NA TRBJ1-6 TRBV6-5
CSARDLRTSGGKHYEQYF TGCAGTGCTAGAGATCTTAGGACTAGCGGGGGGAAACACTACGAGCAGTACTTC NA TRBD2 TRBJ2-7 TRBV20-1
CASRQQGSSYNEQFF TGCGCCAGCAGGCAACAGGGAAGCTCCTACAATGAGCAGTTCTTC NA NA TRBJ2-1 TRBV5-1
CASSLGISYEQYF TGTGCCAGCAGCTTGGGGATCTCCTACGAGCAGTACTTC few NA TRBJ2-7 TRBV7-3
CASSKKREFHEQFF TGTGCCAGCAGCAAAAAGCGGGAGTTCCATGAGCAGTTCTTC few TRBD2 TRBJ2-1 TRBV6-1
CASIPGVAAPTQYF TGTGCCAGCATCCCCGGGGTAGCGGCACCCACGCAGTATTTT many NA TRBJ2-3 TRBV12-3/TRBV12-4
CASSTIMGAGELFF TGTGCCAGCAGTACTATCATGGGGGCCGGGGAGCTGTTTTTT few NA TRBJ2-2 TRBV7-2